One sample yielded the 25 T cell receptor beta chains listed below, sequenced in a study of response to subunit inactivated influenza vaccine. TCRdb ran MiXCR on the RT-PCR reads and lists one entry per CDR3 protein. The sample has about 780,000 distinct CDR3 sequences, 18% seen once. This specimen was PBMCs from blood, taken about 5 days after vaccination. The receptor source for this set is a man in his forties or fifties who received an inactivated influenza vaccine.

This clonotype was counted between two and nine times. The genes are TRBV3-1 and TRBJ2-3; a possible D gene is TRBD2 (5 bases). The CDR3 runs to 15 residues. V lost 0 bases, J lost 8 bases, and 15 bases lay in between. In germline, CDR1 is LGHDT, CDR2 YNNKEL (reference sequence). In nucleotides, the CDR3 is TGTGCCAGCAGCCAAGATCCCCGGCCAGAGGGTACGCAGTATTTT. Translated: CASSQDPRPEGTQYF.

This clonotype has only a few counts. The chain is built from TRBV27 and TRBJ2-3; weak D call: TRBD2 (6 bases). Trimming stripped 6 bases from V and 1 base from J, with 20 bases between. Germline V gene sequence: CDR1 MNHEY, CDR2 SMNVEV (reference sequence). The CDR3 loop spans 17 amino acids. This chain's CDR3 is CASSPVPISGRTDTQYF. CDR3 DNA sequence: TGTGCCAGCAGCCCCGTGCCAATAAGCGGGCGCACAGATACGCAGTATTTT.

The V call is TRBV5-1, the J call TRBJ1-2; TRBD1 matches at 7 bases. The CDR3 length is 13 residues. Germline loops: CDR1 SGHRS, CDR2 YFSETQ. V shed 4 bases, J shed 8 bases, and the junction held 8 bases outside the gene matches. The CDR3 bases are TGCGCCAGCAGCCTCGACAGGGAAGGCGGCTACACCTTC. Its translation is CASSLDREGGYTF.

This clonotype came up a few times. The rearrangement joins TRBV20-1 to TRBJ2-3, with TRBD2 matching 10 bases. This CDR3 comprises 15 residues. CDR1 and CDR2 (germline): DFQATT, SNEGSKA (reference sequence). With 5 bases clipped from V and 4 bases from J, the junction kept 9 bases outside the gene matches. CDR3 region: CSAPKAGGPSDTQYF. As DNA, the CDR3 is TGCAGTGCTCCTAAAGCGGGAGGGCCCTCAGATACGCAGTATTTT.

This clonotype has more than one count but fewer than ten. CDR3 amino acids: CASSQEAGNAEAFF. CDR3 sequence (DNA): TGCGCCAGCAGCCAAGAAGCCGGAAATGCTGAAGCTTTCTTT. This chain links TRBV4-3 with TRBJ1-1; D ambiguous. This CDR3 is built from 14 residues. The germline CDR1 and CDR2 sequences are LGHNA and YSLEER. Between the trimmed V and J ends, which lost 0 bases and 6 bases, there was a span of 11 bases.

This clonotype was observed at least ten times. This chain links TRBV12-3 or TRBV12-4 with TRBJ1-2; perhaps TRBD1 as D (6 bases). V was cut by 4 bases and J by 4 bases, with 19 bases left in between. The CDR3 runs 16 residues. CDR3 coding DNA: TGTGCCAGCAGTTCCGGGACACTATCAGTTCGCTATGGCTACACCTTC. Protein: CASSSGTLSVRYGYTF.

On this clonotype itself: A much larger clone differs by one base, so this may be a read error. The chain joins TRBV20-1 to TRBJ2-7; D unresolved. CDR3 length: 11 amino acids. Trimming removed 0 bases from V and 4 bases from J, with 4 bases in between. Germline CDR1 is DFQATT and CDR2 is SNEGSKA (reference sequence). CDR3 DNA sequence: TGCAGTGCTAGAGATTGGTACGAGCAGTACTTC. It is translated as CSARDWYEQYF.

This clonotype was found a few times. The rearrangement uses TRBV4-3 and TRBJ2-1; 11 positions agree with TRBD2. The germline V gene encodes CDR1 LGHNA and CDR2 YSLEER. Germline trimming cut 1 base from V and 5 bases from J; bases unmatched to any gene: 7. CDR3 length: 17 residues. The CDR3 loop reads CASSQVVLAGAHNEQFF. For the CDR3, the DNA is TGCGCCAGCAGCCAAGTGGTACTAGCGGGAGCACACAATGAGCAGTTCTTC.

This clonotype was seen a few times. This rearrangement joins TRBV5-1 to TRBJ2-5; D remains ambiguous. V lost 4 bases to trimming and J lost 1 base, with 5 bases between them. Germline V gene data show CDR1 as SGHRS and CDR2 as YFSETQ. This CDR3 region has 12 residues. The CDR3 sequence: CASSTFQETQYF. The DNA of the CDR3 is TGCGCCAGCAGCACATTCCAAGAGACCCAGTACTTC.

This clonotype appeared a few times. The chain is built from TRBV4-2 and TRBJ2-3; 8 bases agree with TRBD1. This CDR3 spans 18 amino acids. J gave up 2 bases and V 0 bases, and 10 bases lay outside the gene matches. Germline lookup yields CDR1 LGHNA and CDR2 YNFKEQ. The CDR3 reads CASSQEPQGAKSTDTQYF. CDR3 nucleotides: TGTGCCAGCAGCCAAGAACCTCAGGGGGCGAAATCCACAGATACGCAGTATTTT.

There are a few counts of this clonotype. The CDR3 DNA is TGCGCCAGCAGTGCTAGCGGGGGGCAACCTGGTGTGGAGACCCAGTACTTC. Protein sequence: CASSASGGQPGVETQYF. V usage is TRBV10-1 and J usage is TRBJ2-5; 11 bases fit TRBD2. The CDR3 is 17 amino acids. With V trimmed by 4 bases and J by 5 bases, 12 bases remained unmatched. CDR1 is WNHNN and CDR2 is SYGVQD in the germline V gene (reference sequence).

This chain uses TRBV5-1 with TRBJ2-7; maybe TRBD1 (6 bases). This CDR3 region has 15 residues. The V end was cut by 3 bases, the J end by 2 bases, with 15 bases between. Per the germline V gene, CDR1 is SGHRS and CDR2 is YFSETQ. The CDR3 sequence is CASSSGAFTTYEQYF. In DNA form, the CDR3 reads TGCGCCAGCAGCTCAGGGGCCTTTACTACCTACGAGCAGTACTTC.

In this sample, this clonotype turned up many times. The chain couples TRBV12-3 or TRBV12-4 to TRBJ2-5; D gene unclear. Trimming took off 1 base at V and 1 base at J, with 7 bases between the two ends. This CDR3 has 14 amino acids. The CDR3 region is CASSLVGVQETQYF. The CDR3 region has the DNA TGTGCCAGCAGTTTAGTGGGCGTCCAAGAGACCCAGTACTTC.

V and J are TRBV28 and TRBJ2-7; 8 bases agree with TRBD1. This CDR3 spans 15 amino acids. CDR1 and CDR2 (germline): MDHEN, SYDVKM. V lost 2 bases and J lost 6; bases outside the gene matches: 9. In nucleotides, the CDR3 is TGTGCCAGCAGTTTAAGGACAGGGTCGTTCCTCGAGCAGTACTTC. Translating gives CASSLRTGSFLEQYF.

The chain joins TRBV7-3 to TRBJ2-3; TRBD2 agrees at 12 bases. The CDR3 has 15 residues. Germline CDR1 reads SGHTA; CDR2 reads FQGTGA. The J segment lost 4 bases and the V segment lost 5 bases, leaving 4 bases of the junction unmatched. The CDR3 DNA follows: TGTGCCAGCAGCCCGACTAGCGGGAGAGCAGATACGCAGTATTTT. Protein sequence: CASSPTSGRADTQYF.

The chain uses TRBV20-1 and TRBJ1-1; D gene unclear. Trimming took 6 bases from V and 4 from J, leaving 12 bases between them. Germline V lookup: CDR1 DFQATT, CDR2 SNEGSKA (reference sequence). This CDR3 has 12 amino acids. The CDR3 region is CSAISRSTEAFF. CDR3 bases: TGCAGTGCCATCTCCAGGAGCACTGAAGCTTTCTTT.

The V gene is TRBV7-2, the J gene TRBJ2-3; D gene uncertain. CDR3 length equals 15 residues. Trimming stripped 1 base from V and 2 bases from J, with 10 bases between. Germline CDR1 reads SGHTA; CDR2 reads FQGNSA. CDR3 coding DNA: TGTGCCAGCAGCTTAGGTTCCGGGCCCACAGATACGCAGTATTTT. This gives the protein CASSLGSGPTDTQYF.

The chain is built from TRBV10-3 and TRBJ1-1, with D unclear. Germline V gene sequence: CDR1 ENHRY, CDR2 SYGVKD. V lost 10 bases, J lost 1 base, and 13 bases lay in between. The CDR3 covers 13 residues. CDR3 sequence: CATHGKANTEAFF. DNA of the CDR3: TGTGCCACCCACGGAAAGGCGAACACTGAAGCTTTCTTT.

There are a few counts of this clonotype. The chain joins TRBV5-4 to TRBJ1-1; TRBD1 matches at 7 bases. V gave up 3 bases and J gave up 6 bases; unmatched junction bases: 5. Germline V gives CDR1 SGHNT, CDR2 YYREEE (reference sequence). The CDR3 spans 13 residues. The CDR3 DNA is TGTGCCAGCAGCTCCCAGACAGGGCCTGAAGCTTTCTTT. Translating it yields CASSSQTGPEAFF.

This clonotype was detected many times. This sequence joins TRBV29-1 and TRBJ2-7, with TRBD2 identical over 9 bases. Germline V lookup: CDR1 SQVTM, CDR2 ANQGSEA. This CDR3 is 16 amino acids long. The trim removed 5 bases at V and 5 bases at J, leaving 16 bases unmatched. CDR3 DNA: TGCAGCGTTTTTACCCATAGCGGGAGAATCTGGAACGAGCAGTACTTC. Encoded protein: CSVFTHSGRIWNEQYF.

This clonotype was counted only a few times. The chain links TRBV20-1 to TRBJ2-7, with D possibly being TRBD2 (5 bases). There are 15 residues in the CDR3. The germline gives CDR1 DFQATT, CDR2 SNEGSKA (reference sequence). The V and J ends lost 2 bases and 0 bases respectively, with 14 bases between them. Here the CDR3 DNA reads TGCAGTGCTAGAAGTGCCCGGGCGGGCTCCTACGAGCAGTACTTC. As protein: CSARSARAGSYEQYF.

The rearrangement joins TRBV5-1 to TRBJ2-1; D is possibly TRBD2 (6 bases). In germline, CDR1 is SGHRS, CDR2 YFSETQ. This CDR3 spans 20 amino acids. V dropped 0 bases and J dropped 0 bases, with 22 bases sitting between them. The CDR3 nucleotides are TGCGCCAGCAGCTTGGCCTTGAGGGAGGCCTCCCTGAGCTCCTACAATGAGCAGTTCTTC. Residues: CASSLALREASLSSYNEQFF.

This clonotype was counted between two and nine times. The V and J genes are TRBV6-2 or TRBV6-3 and TRBJ2-1, with a weak D call TRBD1 (5 bases). Germline CDR1 MNHEY, CDR2 SVGEGT. The CDR3 loop spans 14 amino acids. The V end was cut by 5 bases, the J end by 6 bases, with 14 bases between. As DNA, the CDR3 is TGTGCCAGCAGTCCCGTGACAGTTCGCAATGAGCAGTTCTTC. Protein sequence: CASSPVTVRNEQFF.

The chain is built from TRBV6-1 and TRBJ2-2; D is possibly TRBD1 (5 bases). Trimming took off 4 bases at V and 4 bases at J, with 10 bases between the two ends. Germline V lookup: CDR1 MNHNS, CDR2 SASEGT. This CDR3 region has 14 residues. In DNA, the CDR3 is TGTGCCAGCAGTGGCGAAGGGGCCACCGGGGAGCTGTTTTTT. It translates to CASSGEGATGELFF.

V gene TRBV6-4 combines with J gene TRBJ2-1, with TRBD2 matching 11 bases. The germline CDR1 and CDR2 sequences are MRHNA and SNTAGT. J was trimmed by 8 bases and V by 6 bases; bases with no gene match: 9. CDR3 size: 15 residues. The CDR3 here is CASSLTSGDSDEQFF. The CDR3 DNA reads TGTGCCAGCAGCCTGACTAGCGGGGATTCGGATGAGCAGTTCTTC.